Here is one TCR beta chain with its context. What it recognizes is unknown. An end of the junction differs from the germline gene, which may be a read error. These data are taken from a study of cytomegalovirus exposure and HLA in healthy donors. Overall study results and limits: In an earlier analysis, productive rearrangement rates for most beta V segments clustered near 87% or 30%. Likely technical artifact: a cluster of highly shared sequence variants.

PCR used 60 Vbeta primers and 13 Jbeta primers. Only in-frame clones appear in the TCRdb table, and some are missing; sequencing was by immunoSEQ multiplex PCR. The sample holds about 190,000 clones, roughly 85% seen once. Germline lookup yields CDR1 SSHAT and CDR2 FNYEAQ (reference sequence). This CDR3 has 13 residues. The genes are TRBV7-7 and TRBJ2-1; D is ambiguous. The sequenced material came from PBMCs. This receptor was identified in a boy aged 2 to 10 in good health and CMV-seronegative. The CDR3 sequence: CASSSRWALEQFF. In DNA, the CDR3 is TGTGCTAGCAGCTCCCGTTGGGCTCTTGAGCAGTTCTTC.